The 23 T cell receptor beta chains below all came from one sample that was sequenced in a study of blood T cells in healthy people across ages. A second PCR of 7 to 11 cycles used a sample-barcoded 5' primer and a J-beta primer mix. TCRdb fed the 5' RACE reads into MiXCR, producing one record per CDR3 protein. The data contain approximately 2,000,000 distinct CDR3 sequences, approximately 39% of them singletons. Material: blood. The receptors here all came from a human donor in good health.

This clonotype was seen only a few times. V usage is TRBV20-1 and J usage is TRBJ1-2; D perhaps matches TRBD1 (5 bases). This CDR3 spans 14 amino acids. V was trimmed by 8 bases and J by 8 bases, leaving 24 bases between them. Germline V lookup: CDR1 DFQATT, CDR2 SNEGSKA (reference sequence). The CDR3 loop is CSLSSGFRSGGYTF. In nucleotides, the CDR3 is TGCAGTTTATCATCAGGGTTCAGGTCGGGGGGCTACACCTTC.

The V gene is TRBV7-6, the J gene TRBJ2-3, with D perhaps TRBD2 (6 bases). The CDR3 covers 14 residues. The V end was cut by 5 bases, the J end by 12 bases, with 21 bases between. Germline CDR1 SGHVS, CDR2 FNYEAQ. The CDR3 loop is CASSPLPPGETQYF. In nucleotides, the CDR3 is TGTGCCAGCAGCCCACTACCCCCGGGGGAGACCCAGTATTTT.

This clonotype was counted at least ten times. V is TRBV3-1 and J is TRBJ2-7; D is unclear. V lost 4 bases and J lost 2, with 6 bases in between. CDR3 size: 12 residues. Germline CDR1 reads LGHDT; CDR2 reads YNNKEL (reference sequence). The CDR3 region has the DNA TGTGCCAGCAGCCGTCGGGCCTACGAGCAGTACTTC. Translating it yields CASSRRAYEQYF.

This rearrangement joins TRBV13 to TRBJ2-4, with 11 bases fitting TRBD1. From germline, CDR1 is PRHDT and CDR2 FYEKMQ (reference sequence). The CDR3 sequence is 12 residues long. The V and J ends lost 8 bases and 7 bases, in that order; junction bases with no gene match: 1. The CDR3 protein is CASGQGANIQYF. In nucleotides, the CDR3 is TGTGCCAGCGGACAGGGGGCGAACATTCAGTACTTC. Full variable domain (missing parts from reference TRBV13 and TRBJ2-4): AAGVIQSPRHLIKEKRETATLKCYPIPRHDTVYWYQQGPGQDPQFLISFYEKMQSDKGSIPDRFSAQQFSDYHSELNMSSLELGDSALYFCASGQGANIQYFGAGTRLSVL.

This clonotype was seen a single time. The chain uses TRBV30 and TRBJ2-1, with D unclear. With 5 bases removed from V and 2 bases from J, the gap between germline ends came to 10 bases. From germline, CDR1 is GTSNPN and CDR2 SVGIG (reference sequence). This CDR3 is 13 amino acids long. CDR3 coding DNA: TGTGCCTGGGACGGGTCGACCTACAATGAGCAGTTCTTC. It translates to CAWDGSTYNEQFF.

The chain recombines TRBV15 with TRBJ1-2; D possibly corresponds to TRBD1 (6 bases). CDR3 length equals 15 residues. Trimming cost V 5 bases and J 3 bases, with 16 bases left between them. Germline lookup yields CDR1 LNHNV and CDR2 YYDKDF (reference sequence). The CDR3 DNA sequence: TGTGCCACCAGCCCCGAGGGGGGTGCTGACTATGGCTACACCTTC. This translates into CATSPEGGADYGYTF.

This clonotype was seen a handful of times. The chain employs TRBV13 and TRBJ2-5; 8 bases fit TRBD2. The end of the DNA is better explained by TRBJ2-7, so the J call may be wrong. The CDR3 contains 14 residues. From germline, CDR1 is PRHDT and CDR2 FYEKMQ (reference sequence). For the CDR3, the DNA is TGTGCCAGCAGCCCGGGGACTAGACTCGACGAGCAGTACTTC. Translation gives CASSPGTRLDEQYF.

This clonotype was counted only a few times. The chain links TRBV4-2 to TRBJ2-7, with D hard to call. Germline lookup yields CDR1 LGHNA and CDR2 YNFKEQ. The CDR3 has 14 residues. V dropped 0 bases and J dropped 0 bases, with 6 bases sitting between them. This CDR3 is CASSQERTSYEQYF. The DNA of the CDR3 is TGTGCCAGCAGCCAAGAGCGGACCTCCTACGAGCAGTACTTC.

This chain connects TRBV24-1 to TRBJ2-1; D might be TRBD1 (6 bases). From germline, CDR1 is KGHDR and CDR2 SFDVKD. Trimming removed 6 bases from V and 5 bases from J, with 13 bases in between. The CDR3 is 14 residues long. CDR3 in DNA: TGTGCCACCAGTTTCCATGGACAGAACAATGAGCAGTTCTTC. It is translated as CATSFHGQNNEQFF.

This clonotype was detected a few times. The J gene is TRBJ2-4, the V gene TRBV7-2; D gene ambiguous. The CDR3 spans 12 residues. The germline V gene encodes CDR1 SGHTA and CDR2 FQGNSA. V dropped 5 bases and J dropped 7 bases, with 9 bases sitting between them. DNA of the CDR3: TGTGCCAGCAGCCCGGATTTGAACATTCAGTACTTC. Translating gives CASSPDLNIQYF. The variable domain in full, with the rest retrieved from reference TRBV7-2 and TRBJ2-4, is GAGVSQSPSNKVTEKGKDVELRCDPISGHTALYWYRQSLGQGLEFLIYFQGNSAPDKSGLPSDRFSAERTGGSVSTLTIQRTQQEDSAVYLCASSPDLNIQYFGAGTRLSVL.

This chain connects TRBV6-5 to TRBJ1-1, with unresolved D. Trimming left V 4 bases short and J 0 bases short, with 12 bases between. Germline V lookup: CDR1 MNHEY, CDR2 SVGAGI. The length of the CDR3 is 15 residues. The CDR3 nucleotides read TGTGCCAGCAGTTTCGGGAACACCGTGAACACTGAAGCTTTCTTT. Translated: CASSFGNTVNTEAFF.

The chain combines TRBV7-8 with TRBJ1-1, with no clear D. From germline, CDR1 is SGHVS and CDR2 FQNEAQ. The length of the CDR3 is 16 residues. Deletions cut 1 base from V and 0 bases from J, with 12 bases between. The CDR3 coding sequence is TGTGCCAGCAGCTTAGGAGGAAGACCGCTGAACACTGAAGCTTTCTTT. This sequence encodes CASSLGGRPLNTEAFF.

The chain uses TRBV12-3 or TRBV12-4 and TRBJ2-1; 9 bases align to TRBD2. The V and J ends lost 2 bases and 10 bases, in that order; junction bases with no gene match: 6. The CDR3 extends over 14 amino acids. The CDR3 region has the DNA TGTGCCAGCAGTTTACTAGCGGGGTTGTCGGAGCAGTTCTTC. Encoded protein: CASSLLAGLSEQFF.

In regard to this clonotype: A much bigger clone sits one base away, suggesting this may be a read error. CDR3 protein: CASSPARNEQYF. CDR3 DNA: TGTGCCAGCAGCCCCGCTAGGAACGAGCAGTACTTC. The chain links TRBV27 to TRBJ2-5; unclear D gene. The better agreement between TRBJ2-7 and the DNA end casts doubt on the J call. The CDR3 has 12 amino acids. Germline V gene lookup returns CDR1 MNHEY and CDR2 SMNVEV (reference sequence).

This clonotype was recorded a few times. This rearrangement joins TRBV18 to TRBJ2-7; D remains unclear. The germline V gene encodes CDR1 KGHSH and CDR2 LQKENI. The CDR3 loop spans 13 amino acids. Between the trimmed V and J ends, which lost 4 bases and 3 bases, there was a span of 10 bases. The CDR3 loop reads CASSLAQIYEQYF. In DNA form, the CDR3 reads TGTGCCAGCTCACTGGCGCAGATCTACGAGCAGTACTTC.

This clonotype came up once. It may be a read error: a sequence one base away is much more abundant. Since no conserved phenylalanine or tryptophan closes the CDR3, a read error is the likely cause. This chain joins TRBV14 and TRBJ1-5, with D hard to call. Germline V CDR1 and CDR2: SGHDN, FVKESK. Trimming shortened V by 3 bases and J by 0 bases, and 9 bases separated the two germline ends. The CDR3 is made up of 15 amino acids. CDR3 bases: TGTGCCAGCAGCCACCTAAGGGATAGCAATCAGCCCCAGCATTCT. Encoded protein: CASSHLRDSNQPQHS.

The CDR3 region is CATSINRGREAFF. CDR3 DNA: TGTGCCACCAGCATTAACAGGGGACGTGAAGCTTTCTTT. This chain links TRBV15 with TRBJ1-1; 7 bases agree with TRBD1. Germline lookup yields CDR1 LNHNV and CDR2 YYDKDF (reference sequence). This CDR3 has 13 residues. The V and J ends lost 4 bases and 7 bases, in that order; junction bases with no gene match: 6. Together with reference TRBV15 and TRBJ1-1, the CDR3 gives the full variable domain: DAMVIQNPRYQVTQFGKPVTLSCSQTLNHNVMYWYQQKSSQAPKLLFHYYDKDFNNEADTPDNFQSRRPNTSFCFLDIRSPGLGDTAMYLCATSINRGREAFFGQGTRLTVV.

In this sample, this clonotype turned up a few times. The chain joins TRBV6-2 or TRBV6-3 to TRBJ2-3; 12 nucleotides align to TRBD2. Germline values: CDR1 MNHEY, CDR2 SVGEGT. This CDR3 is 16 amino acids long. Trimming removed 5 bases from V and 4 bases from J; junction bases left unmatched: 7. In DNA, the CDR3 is TGTGCCAGCAGTGGACTAGCGGGGAGATCCCCAGATACGCAGTATTTT. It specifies CASSGLAGRSPDTQYF.

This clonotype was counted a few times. CDR3 in DNA: TGCAGTGCAACGGACAGGGAGGCCTATGGCTACACCTTC. Its protein product is CSATDREAYGYTF. The gene calls are TRBV20-1 and TRBJ1-2; TRBD1 agrees at 8 bases. The CDR3 totals 13 residues. The V and J ends lost 6 bases and 4 bases, in that order; junction bases with no gene match: 7. Per germline, CDR1 DFQATT and CDR2 SNEGSKA (reference sequence).

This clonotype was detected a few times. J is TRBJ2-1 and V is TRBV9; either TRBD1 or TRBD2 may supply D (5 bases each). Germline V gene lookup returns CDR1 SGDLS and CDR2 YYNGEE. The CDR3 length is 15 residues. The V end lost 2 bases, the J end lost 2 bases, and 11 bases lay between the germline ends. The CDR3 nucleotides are TGTGCCAGCAGCGTCTCAGGGAGTACCTACAATGAGCAGTTCTTC. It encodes CASSVSGSTYNEQFF.

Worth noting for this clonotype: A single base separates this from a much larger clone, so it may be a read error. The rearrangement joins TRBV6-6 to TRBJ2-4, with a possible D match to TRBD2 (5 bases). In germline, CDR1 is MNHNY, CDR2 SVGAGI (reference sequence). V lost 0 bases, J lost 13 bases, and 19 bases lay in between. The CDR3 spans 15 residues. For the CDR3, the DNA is TGTGCCAGCAGTTACTCGAGCGGATCGTACAATGGGCAGTACTTC. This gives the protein CASSYSSGSYNGQYF.

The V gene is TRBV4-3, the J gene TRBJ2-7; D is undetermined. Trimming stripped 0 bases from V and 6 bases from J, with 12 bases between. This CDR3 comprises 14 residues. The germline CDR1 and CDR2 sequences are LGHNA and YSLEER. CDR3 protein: CASSQDRAPFEQYF. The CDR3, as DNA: TGCGCCAGCAGCCAAGATCGGGCCCCCTTCGAGCAGTACTTC.

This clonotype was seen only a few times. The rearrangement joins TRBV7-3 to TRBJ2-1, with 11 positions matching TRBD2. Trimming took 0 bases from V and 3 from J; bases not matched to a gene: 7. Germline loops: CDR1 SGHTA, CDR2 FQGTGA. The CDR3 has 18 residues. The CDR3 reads CASSLTASGGYLYNEQFF. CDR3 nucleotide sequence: TGTGCCAGCAGCTTAACGGCTAGCGGGGGGTACCTCTACAATGAGCAGTTCTTC.